This T cell receptor beta chain was identified in a study of long-term antiretroviral therapy in people with HIV. Two or more post-ART PBMC samples, plus at least one pre-ART sample, were available for each donor. Survey-level immunoSEQ v3.0 assays were run. Method: immunoSEQ multiplex PCR; TCRdb's copy keeps in-frame clones and lacks some. The data contain roughly 19,000 clones, 80% to 95% of them singletons. Study-wide findings and caveats: Sampling of blood ran from about 2003 to 2018, and older ART regimens were possibly in use.

Of note for this clone: What it binds is not known.

The sequences come from unsorted PBMCs, collected 4.4 years after starting antiretroviral therapy. The sequence was obtained from a woman aged 50 to 65 with HIV.

In DNA, the CDR3 is TGTGCCAGCAGCCAAACGGTCGGATACCACGAGCAGTACTTC. Its translation: CASSQTVGYHEQYF. This chain joins TRBV4-2 and TRBJ2-7; D call uncertain. The CDR3 sequence is 14 residues long. V lost 2 bases and J lost 5, with 13 bases in between. Germline V gene sequence: CDR1 LGHNA, CDR2 YNFKEQ.